Presented here are 14 T cell receptor beta chains from one specimen sequenced in a study of blood T cell repertoires in COVID-19. Data came from immunoSEQ multiplex PCR; TCRdb stores just in-frame clones and leaves some out. The table has about 200,000 clones, about nine tenths seen once. The source material was peripheral blood. These receptors were collected from a man aged 18 to 29 with active or convalescent COVID-19.

This clone was detected only once. V is TRBV24-1 and J is TRBJ1-2; the D is unclear. Looked up from germline, CDR1 is KGHDR and CDR2 is SFDVKD. V was shortened by 4 bases and J by 1 base, with 9 bases between the two germline ends. The CDR3 loop spans 14 amino acids. CDR3 protein: CATSESNSNYGYTF. CDR3 nucleotide sequence: TGTGCCACCAGTGAATCAAACAGTAACTATGGCTACACCTTC.

The rearrangement links TRBV6-1 to TRBJ1-5; no definite D call. V dropped 5 bases and J dropped 2 bases, with 7 bases sitting between them. Germline V gene lookup returns CDR1 MNHNS and CDR2 SASEGT. CDR3 length: 13 residues. This CDR3 reads CASSSTGNQPQHF. DNA of the CDR3: TGTGCCAGCAGTTCCACTGGCAATCAGCCCCAGCATTTT.

This clone was seen a handful of times. The V and J genes are TRBV10-3 and TRBJ2-5, with 9 nucleotides matching TRBD2. Trimming cost V 10 bases and J 1 base; bases outside gene matches: 16. Germline-derived CDR1 and CDR2 are ENHRY and SYGVKD. The CDR3 is made up of 17 amino acids. CDR3 protein: CATLSGLAGRGQETQYF. DNA for the CDR3: TGTGCCACCTTGTCGGGGCTAGCGGGAAGGGGCCAAGAGACCCAGTACTTC.

V usage is TRBV5-1 and J usage is TRBJ1-2; 10 bases are shared with TRBD1. The CDR3 has 15 residues. Trimming cost V 2 bases and J 3 bases; bases outside gene matches: 4. Germline CDR1 reads SGHRS; CDR2 reads YFSETQ. The CDR3 DNA follows: TGCGCCAGCAGCTTCCGGGGGACAGGGGACTATGGCTACACCTTC. This translates into CASSFRGTGDYGYTF.

V is TRBV7-8 and J is TRBJ1-1; a possible D gene is TRBD1 (5 bases). CDR1 and CDR2 from the germline V gene are SGHVS and FQNEAQ. The CDR3 extends over 13 amino acids. Trimming took off 5 bases at V and 1 base at J, with 8 bases between the two ends. Here the CDR3 reads CASSGGQNTEAFF. The CDR3 nucleotides read TGTGCCAGCAGCGGAGGACAGAACACTGAAGCTTTCTTT.

V gene TRBV30 combines with J gene TRBJ1-6; D unclear. CDR3 size: 16 residues. Germline V gene sequence: CDR1 GTSNPN, CDR2 SVGIG (reference sequence). The V end lost 2 bases, the J end lost 0 bases, and 11 bases lay between the germline ends. CDR3 in amino acids: CAWSSDGISYNSPLHF. CDR3 bases: TGTGCCTGGAGTTCGGACGGGATCTCCTATAATTCACCCCTCCACTTT.

This clone was recorded once. The chain has TRBV25-1 and TRBJ1-5; D not certain. CDR3 length equals 16 residues. Germline CDR1 is MGHDK and CDR2 is SYGVNS. Trimming took 3 bases from V and 2 from J, leaving 14 bases between them. The DNA of the CDR3 is TGTGCCAGCAGTGACCCCCGGGAAGGTGGCAATCAGCCCCAGCATTTT. Protein product: CASSDPREGGNQPQHF.

The chain links TRBV6-5 to TRBJ2-1, with D perhaps TRBD1 (5 bases). V dropped 4 bases and J dropped 3 bases, with 10 bases sitting between them. Germline loops: CDR1 MNHEY, CDR2 SVGAGI. This CDR3 has 14 residues. DNA of the CDR3: TGTGCCAGCAGTTTGGTGACAGACTACAATGAGCAGTTCTTC. Translation: CASSLVTDYNEQFF.

This clone was recorded once. The CDR3 sequence is CASTLRDRYFDYGYTF. In DNA form, the CDR3 reads TGTGCCAGCACCCTCCGGGACAGGTACTTTGACTATGGCTACACCTTC. The chain couples TRBV5-4 to TRBJ1-2, with 8 nucleotides matching TRBD1. J gave up 3 bases and V 6 bases, and 13 bases lay outside the gene matches. Germline V gene data show CDR1 as SGHNT and CDR2 as YYREEE (reference sequence). The CDR3 runs to 16 residues.

The genes are TRBV7-9 and TRBJ2-5, with 10 positions matching TRBD1. Trimming removed 5 bases from V and 1 base from J; junction bases left unmatched: 7. The germline gives CDR1 SEHNR, CDR2 FQNEAQ (reference sequence). CDR3 length equals 16 residues. CDR3 amino acids: CASSPSGTGAQETQYF. The CDR3 bases are TGTGCCAGCAGCCCCAGTGGGACAGGGGCCCAAGAGACCCAGTACTTC.

This sequence joins TRBV12-3 or TRBV12-4 and TRBJ1-2, with 7 nucleotides matching TRBD1. The junction had 3 bases not matched to a gene; V was cut back by 2 bases and J by 6 bases. CDR3 length: 13 residues. The CDR3 loop is CASSLRGQDGYTF. The CDR3 nucleotides are TGTGCCAGCAGTTTAAGGGGGCAAGATGGCTACACCTTC.

V usage is TRBV5-4 and J usage is TRBJ2-7; 8 nucleotides align to TRBD2. The CDR3 totals 15 residues. V lost 5 bases to trimming and J lost 0 bases; unmatched junction nucleotides: 7. Germline CDR1 SGHNT, CDR2 YYREEE (reference sequence). The CDR3 DNA sequence: TGTGCCAGCAGGCCCTCGGGACTAGACTCCTACGAGCAGTACTTC. This codes for CASRPSGLDSYEQYF.

The chain employs TRBV25-1 and TRBJ1-2; possibly TRBD1 for D (5 bases). V lost 2 bases and J lost 2, with 6 bases in between. Germline V gene sequence: CDR1 MGHDK, CDR2 SYGVNS. CDR3 length: 13 residues. The DNA of the CDR3 is TGTGCCAGCAGTGAAAACAGGAACTATGGCTACACCTTC. Residues: CASSENRNYGYTF.

This clone occurred a few times. V and J are TRBV7-8 and TRBJ2-7, with D perhaps matching TRBD2 (6 bases). The length of the CDR3 is 16 residues. Trimming shortened V by 0 bases and J by 2 bases, and 14 bases separated the two germline ends. CDR1 is SGHVS, CDR2 FQNEAQ, per germline. The CDR3 loop reads CASSLAPPGLTYEQYF. The DNA for the CDR3 is TGTGCCAGCAGCTTAGCTCCCCCGGGACTTACCTACGAGCAGTACTTC.